This T cell receptor (beta chain) was profiled in a study of control samples from healthy donors and cancer patients. Produced via immunoSEQ multiplex PCR; TCRdb's table is partial and in-frame only. The sample lists about 40,000 clones, more than 85% occurring once. Germline-derived CDR1 and CDR2 are SGDLS and YYNGEE. This CDR3 contains 16 residues. The ends lost 2 bases at V and 1 base at J; junction bases unmatched: 4. This receptor was obtained from a woman aged 45-65 years in good health. The sample comprised blood. The chain employs TRBV9 and TRBJ2-5, with TRBD2 identical over 11 bases. The CDR3 sequence is CASSVGTSGFQETQYF. In nucleotides, the CDR3 is TGTGCCAGCAGCGTTGGGACTAGCGGATTCCAAGAGACCCAGTACTTC.